The rows below give T cell receptor beta chains drawn from one sample of a study of blood T cell repertoires in COVID-19. Sequenced by immunoSEQ multiplex PCR; TCRdb stores in-frame clones only, minus some. The table lists approximately 260,000 clones, around nine tenths of them singletons. The sequencing sample was made of peripheral blood. Receptors were obtained from a woman in her forties who had recovered from COVID-19. Both conserved end residues are part of each CDR3. The order of the fields is clone size, J gene, D gene, V gene, CDR3 protein, CDR3 DNA. A D gene is named only where the DNA matches it firmly. Size is stated for part of the rows, as once, few or many counts, or as a class when the clone is expanded.

many TRBJ2-3 - TRBV28 CATRQTGTDTQYF TGTGCCACCCGTCAGACTGGCACAGATACGCAGTATTTT
once TRBJ1-3 - TRBV15 CATSKGGHEGNTIYF TGTGCCACCAGCAAGGGAGGACATGAGGGAAACACCATATATTTT
- TRBJ2-5 TRBD1 TRBV7-2 CASSRGQMETQYF TGTGCCAGCAGCCGGGGACAGATGGAGACCCAGTACTTC
- TRBJ2-5 TRBD1 TRBV7-2 CASSLAGRGETQYF TGTGCCAGCAGCTTAGCGGGCAGGGGGGAGACCCAGTACTTC
- TRBJ2-1 TRBD2 TRBV10-1 CASSESGAGCTYNEQFF TGCGCCAGCAGTGAGTCTGGAGCGGGGTGTACGTACAATGAGCAGTTCTTC
- TRBJ2-7 - TRBV28 CASRSGLYEQYF TGTGCCAGCCGCTCCGGTCTGTACGAGCAGTACTTC
- TRBJ2-5 - TRBV28 CASSSAWRPLAETQYF TGTGCCAGCAGTTCGGCCTGGCGGCCACTCGCGGAGACCCAGTACTTC
- TRBJ2-3 - TRBV21-1 CASSKIPRASTDTQYF TGTGCCAGCAGCAAAATCCCCAGGGCGAGCACAGATACGCAGTATTTT
- TRBJ2-3 TRBD2 TRBV5-1 CASSLDGGTSGISTDTQYF TGCGCCAGCAGCTTGGACGGCGGGACTAGCGGTATCAGCACAGATACGCAGTATTTT
- TRBJ2-5 TRBD2 TRBV5-4 CASSRTTSGQETQYF TGTGCCAGCAGCCGAACGACTAGCGGCCAAGAGACCCAGTACTTC
- TRBJ1-1 - TRBV11-3 CASSLDRVGDRNTEAFF TGTGCCAGCAGCTTAGATCGGGTAGGCGACCGGAACACTGAAGCTTTCTTT
many TRBJ2-1 TRBD2 TRBV6-4 CASSDSSGSYNEQFF TGTGCCAGCAGTGACTCTAGCGGGAGCTACAATGAGCAGTTCTTC
- TRBJ2-7 - TRBV7-9 CASSPREQGDYEQYF TGTGCCAGCAGCCCACGGGAGCAGGGGGATTACGAGCAGTACTTC
- TRBJ1-2 TRBD1 TRBV28 CASSSISGTGGVGYTF TGTGCCAGCAGTTCAATCTCCGGGACAGGGGGCGTGGGCTACACCTTC
- TRBJ2-1 - TRBV6-2/TRBV6-3 CASSRTAGEQFF TGTGCCAGCAGTCGGACTGCGGGTGAGCAGTTCTTC
- TRBJ1-5 - TRBV5-3 CARSLASGGCQPQHF TGTGCCAGAAGCTTGGCAAGCGGGGGATGTCAGCCCCAGCATTTT
- TRBJ1-2 TRBD1 TRBV5-6 CASSRDRGGGYTF TGTGCCAGCAGCCGTGACAGGGGCGGCGGCTACACCTTC
- TRBJ1-6 TRBD1 TRBV5-1 CASSLAGTAIGSPLHF TGCGCCAGCAGCTTGGCTGGGACAGCGATAGGCTCACCCCTCCACTTT
- TRBJ2-7 TRBD2 TRBV7-9 CASSPTSGAYEQYF TGTGCCAGCAGCCCGACTAGCGGAGCCTACGAGCAGTACTTC
- TRBJ2-3 - TRBV7-2 CASSLDKRTDTQYF TGTGCCAGCAGCTTAGATAAGCGCACAGATACGCAGTATTTT
- TRBJ2-7 TRBD2 TRBV5-4 CASSPAPGLAGGSYEQYF TGTGCCAGCAGCCCCGCCCCGGGACTAGCGGGGGGTTCCTACGAGCAGTACTTC
- TRBJ2-1 TRBD2 TRBV28 CASTLWVAGGYNEQFF TGTGCCAGCACCCTTTGGGTGGCGGGGGGATACAATGAGCAGTTCTTC
- TRBJ2-5 TRBD2 TRBV19 CASSLPSGRREETQYF TGTGCCAGTAGTCTCCCTAGCGGGAGGAGGGAAGAGACCCAGTACTTC
once TRBJ1-4 - TRBV6-5 CASSPEGGRYEKLFF TGTGCCAGCAGTCCCGAGGGGGGGCGGTATGAAAAACTGTTTTTT
- TRBJ2-3 TRBD2 TRBV19 CASSTLSGGNTDTQYF TGTGCCAGTAGTACCCTTAGCGGGGGAAACACAGATACGCAGTATTTT
- TRBJ2-7 TRBD1 TRBV3-1/TRBV3-2 CASSQDAAGGLYEQYF TGTGCCAGCAGCCAAGATGCGGCAGGGGGTTTGTACGAGCAGTACTTC
- TRBJ1-1 - TRBV29-1 CSVERVLKNTEAFF TGCAGCGTTGAAAGAGTACTAAAGAACACTGAAGCTTTCTTT